One and the same sample provided the 6 T cell receptor beta chains below, sequenced in a study of technical replicates of blood from several donors. Using immunoSEQ multiplex PCR, the repertoire was profiled, and TCRdb retains in-frame clones only, with some absent. The table has some 80,000 clones, approximately 97% seen once. Sample: T cells isolated from PBMCs. The receptors shown here come from a human donor in good health.

The rearrangement joins TRBV2 to TRBJ1-1, with D perhaps matching TRBD1 (6 bases). There are 13 residues in the CDR3. Trimming cost V 6 bases and J 7 bases, with 15 bases left between them. Looked up from germline, CDR1 is SNHLY and CDR2 is FYNNEI. The CDR3 region has the DNA TGTGCCAGCAGGAAGGGAGGGGGTGGTGAAGCTTTCTTT. The encoded protein is CASRKGGGGEAFF.

This rearrangement joins TRBV2 to TRBJ2-2; D is possibly TRBD1 (5 bases). CDR3 length: 15 residues. Trimming took 6 bases from V and 4 from J, leaving 15 bases between them. Per germline, CDR1 SNHLY and CDR2 FYNNEI. The CDR3 DNA sequence: TGTGCCAGCAGCCTTGTCCAGGGAATCACCGGGGAGCTGTTTTTT. Protein sequence: CASSLVQGITGELFF.

This clone was seen just once. The genes are TRBV9 and TRBJ2-7, with a tentative D call TRBD2 (5 bases). Germline lookup yields CDR1 SGDLS and CDR2 YYNGEE. The ends were cut back, 3 bases at V and 0 bases at J, with 13 bases in the middle. This CDR3 region has 15 residues. The CDR3 coding sequence is TGTGCCAGCAGCGAAGGACTCTTGAGCTCCTACGAGCAGTACTTC. It is translated as CASSEGLLSSYEQYF.

V and J are TRBV5-4 and TRBJ2-1; D remains ambiguous. Trimming pared 3 bases from V and 7 bases from J, leaving 14 bases between. This CDR3 spans 14 amino acids. Germline V gene data show CDR1 as SGHNT and CDR2 as YYREEE (reference sequence). CDR3: CASSSPSRTNEQFF. CDR3 nucleotide sequence: TGTGCCAGCAGCTCCCCTTCGCGAACTAATGAGCAGTTCTTC. Supplemented by reference TRBV5-4 and TRBJ2-1, the full variable domain reads ETGVTQSPTHLIKTRGQQVTLRCSSQSGHNTVSWYQQALGQGPQFIFQYYREEENGRGNFPPRFSGLQFPNYSSELNVNALELDDSALYLCASSSPSRTNEQFFGPGTRLTVL.

The CDR3 bases are TGTGCCAGTTTGGACAGGTTCCACGAGCAGTACTTC. It specifies CASLDRFHEQYF. The chain is built from TRBV2 and TRBJ2-7, with 7 bases fitting TRBD1. The CDR3 consists of 12 residues. Germline-derived CDR1 and CDR2 are SNHLY and FYNNEI. Trimming removed 9 bases from V and 5 bases from J; junction bases left unmatched: 7.

V and J are TRBV7-7 and TRBJ2-7; the D gene is possibly TRBD2 (5 bases). This CDR3 spans 14 amino acids. Trimming shortened V by 2 bases and J by 5 bases, and 13 bases separated the two germline ends. The germline CDR1 and CDR2 sequences are SSHAT and FNYEAQ (reference sequence). The CDR3 DNA reads TGTGCCAGCAGCTTAAGTGGACTCATCCACGAGCAGTACTTC. Protein: CASSLSGLIHEQYF.